The subject of this entry is one TCR delta chain. This clone has a handful of counts. Its cognate antigen has yet to be identified. Base qualities are missing; no much larger clone stands one base away. RNA was isolated using the RNeasy mini kit, and reverse transcription was performed with Superscript III. CDR3 amplicons were produced by multiplex PCR using pooled V-gene forward primers and a constant-region reverse primer with Illumina adaptor overhangs. After gel purification, amplicons were indexed with Nextera index primers over roughly 8 extra PCR cycles and were then purified with AMPure XP beads. The libraries were sequenced on an Illumina MiSeq using paired-end 250 bp reads, dual indexing and an approximately 20% PhiX spike-in. In the original analysis: Reads were quality checked with FastQC, and TRG read pairs were merged with ea-utils fastq-join. IMGT/HighV-QUEST was used to annotate the sequences, only productive sequences with an unambiguous V-gene assignment were kept, and clonotypes were defined as sequences sharing an identical CDR3 sequence. Downstream analysis used VDJtools 1.1.1, tcR 2.2.3, Treemap and vegan Shannon diversity in R 3.4.4. TCRdb reprocessed the public data with the CATT caller; entries with the same nucleotide sequence were combined afterwards. The V and J calls were not made by the authors but by TCRdb's processing. This sample lists about 75,000 delta-chain clones; 30% to 40% were detected once. Of the sample, approximately 0.25% falls within the top ten clones.

The record originates from a study of Vδ1+ human thymocytes (dated by TCRdb to the late 2010s). Concerning the study at large: mRNA-level TRG and TRD CDR3 repertoires of highly purified Vdelta1+ thymocytes from young children were characterised as a data resource. The multiplex-based CDR3 amplicon strategy had previously been validated against 5'RACE-based CDR3 amplicon generation methods.

Thymic samples were depleted of alphabeta T cells, then CD3+ TCRVdelta1+ TCRVdelta2- thymocytes were FACS-sorted. Sorted Vdelta1+ thymocyte purity ranged from roughly 96% to 99.6%. The thymic specimens were obtained from 8 paediatric patients who were undergoing corrective cardiac surgery and ranged in age from about 5 days to 17 months. After the thymic tissue was dispersed, mononuclear cells were isolated using a Histopaque-1077 density gradient. Staining used anti-TCRVdelta1 clone TS8.2, anti-TCRVdelta2 clone B6, anti-CD3 clone HIT3a and anti-TCRalphabeta clone IP26 antibodies. Study-level results and caveats: Because unexpected Vdelta2 sequences could lead to misinterpretation of bulk repertoire data, the authors recommended using highly purified populations and single-cell validation. Numerous TRG clonotypes were shared among donors (up to 6.9x10^3), while TRD repertoires were essentially private (a maximum of about 100 shared). In contrast to oligoclonal peripheral blood repertoires, thymic TRG and TRD repertoires appeared to be highly polyclonal with Gaussian CDR3 length distributions. About 20% of thymic TRD sequences were found to be Vdelta2 (and few were Vdelta3) despite high sort purity, in contrast to peripheral blood Vdelta1+ controls. Donors did not cluster by age or sex, so the analyses were not stratified by age or sex.

CDR1 TSWWSYY and CDR2 QGS are derived from the germline V gene. Taken from cysteine to phenylalanine, the CDR3 has 20 residues. Here the CDR3 DNA is all that survives: 60 bases in frame from base 1. Trimming leaves V shorter by 0 bases and J shorter by 0 bases, with the junction holding 11 bases beyond the gene matches. The chain is made from TRDV1 and TRDJ1; TRDD3 fits 12 bases in the junction. The source material was Vdelta1+ gamma-delta thymocytes from the thymus. What the cell subset or site label conveys for this sample: FACS-sorted CD3+ TCRalphabeta- TCRVdelta1+ TCRVdelta2- thymocytes. This receptor was obtained from a boy younger than two who had congenital heart surgery. The encoded CDR3 is CALGELLGDTQNGYTDKLIF. The DNA is as follows: TGTGCTCTTGGGGAACTGCTGGGGGATACGCAAAACGGGTACACCGATAAACTCATCTTT.